This T cell receptor beta chain derives from a study of cytomegalovirus exposure and HLA in healthy donors. This clone has just a few counts. What it recognizes is unknown. The donors were in the roughly 130-subject validation cohort, distinct from the approximately 670-subject first cohort. Clones were sequenced by immunoSEQ multiplex PCR, and TCRdb holds only the in-frame ones, with some missing. The repertoire holds 160,000 or so clones, with over 80% as singletons. Whole-study findings and limits: First-cohort TCR clusters were later found to tend to co-occur in the approximately 110 validation repertoires.

V lost 7 bases to trimming and J lost 3 bases; unmatched junction nucleotides: 3. Germline V CDR1 and CDR2: WSHSY, SAAADI. The CDR3 spans 12 residues. V and J are TRBV10-2 and TRBJ2-7; 7 bases are a match to TRBD1. What was sequenced was PBMCs. The receptor's source is a man younger than 45 in good health and CMV-seropositive. The CDR3 loop is CASMGQIYEQYF. DNA for the CDR3: TGCGCCAGCATGGGACAGATCTACGAGCAGTACTTC.